This T cell receptor beta chain appears in the sequencing data of a study of shared clonotypes between healthy human individuals. Germline CDR1 and CDR2: LGHNA and YNFKEQ. The CDR3 totals 15 residues. V lost 4 bases and J lost 4; bases outside the gene matches: 6. CD4+ cells were split into CD45RA+ naive and CD45RA-negative memory subsets. Data came from immunoSEQ multiplex PCR; TCRdb stores just in-frame clones and leaves some out. The table includes some 1.1 million clones, 60% to 80% detected once. The clonotype was recovered from a young man in good health. Some clones in this sample may be carry-over from other donors' samples. V and J are TRBV4-2 and TRBJ1-1, with TRBD1 matching over 10 bases. Sequenced input: memory CD4+ T cells from PBMCs. Subset in this sample: CD45RA-negative fraction. Written as DNA, the CDR3 is TGTGCCAGCAGCCCCCGGGACAGGGGATTCACTGAAGCTTTCTTT. Translated, it gives CASSPRDRGFTEAFF.